This TCR beta chain is from a study of blood T cell repertoires in COVID-19. Background on the study: Acute and convalescent COVID-19 samples came from the United States, Italy and Spain. T cells, B-cell-depleted T cells, or PBMCs provided the cDNA or gDNA that served as material.

CDR3 length equals 16 residues. Per the germline V gene, CDR1 is MNHEY and CDR2 is SVGAGI. V was pared by 4 bases and J by 1 base, with 4 bases of the junction left unmatched. Original handling: Estimation of nucleated cell counts relied on the amplification of reference gene primers. Data came from immunoSEQ multiplex PCR; TCRdb stores just in-frame clones and leaves some out. Clone size and the V and J calls come from that table; the DNA yielded D and trimming. The sample has about 5,900 clones; roughly nine tenths are singletons. This clonotype was obtained from a human donor in a cohort sampled during active COVID-19. J is TRBJ2-2 and V is TRBV6-5; the match to TRBD1 covers 9 bases. Sequencing was carried out using peripheral blood. CDR3 amino acids: CASSSPGQGNTGELFF. CDR3 in DNA: TGTGCCAGCAGTTCCCCGGGACAGGGGAACACCGGGGAGCTGTTTTTT.